These 8 T cell receptor beta chains were all obtained from the same sample, sequenced in a study of blood T cell repertoires in COVID-19 (dated by TCRdb to about 2020). Libraries were constructed by the immunoSEQ multiplex PCR assay. TCRdb stores this immuneACCESS table with in-frame sequences only. Part of the clones is absent; in the studies checked, under half of the shortfall reflects unresolved V genes, and no reason is known for the rest. The sample table holds fewer than 500,000 clones, of which around 89% were seen once. The ten largest clones capture 4.3% of the sample. The specimen was peripheral blood. Receptors were obtained from a woman aged 30 to 39 with acute or convalescent COVID-19.

The J gene is TRBJ2-3, the V gene TRBV2, with 9 nucleotides matching TRBD1. The V segment lost 6 bases and the J segment 4 bases; nucleotides outside the gene matches: 2. The germline gives CDR1 SNHLY, CDR2 FYNNEI. CDR3 length: 13 residues. The CDR3: CASSRDRADTQYF. The CDR3 DNA sequence: TGTGCCAGCAGCCGGGACAGGGCAGATACGCAGTATTTT.

The CDR3: CASSHMTGQETQYF. The CDR3, as DNA: TGTGCCAGCTCACACATGACAGGCCAAGAGACCCAGTACTTC. The chain combines TRBV18 with TRBJ2-5, with D perhaps TRBD1 (6 bases). Germline V CDR1 and CDR2: KGHSH, LQKENI. Trimming removed 4 bases at V and 1 base at J, with 10 bases between. The CDR3 sequence is 14 residues long.

J is TRBJ1-6 and V is TRBV11-2; 8 bases match TRBD1. CDR1 SGHAT and CDR2 FQNNGV come from the germline V gene. This CDR3 has 15 residues. J was trimmed by 5 bases and V by 2 bases; bases with no gene match: 2. Written as DNA, the CDR3 is TGTGCCAGCAGCTTAACGGGACAGGATAATTCACCCCTCCACTTT. Its translation: CASSLTGQDNSPLHF.

This sequence joins TRBV24-1 and TRBJ2-5; TRBD1 matches 7 bases. In germline, CDR1 is KGHDR, CDR2 SFDVKD. V was clipped by 4 bases and J by 1 base; unmatched bases: 8. CDR3 length: 16 amino acids. Here the CDR3 reads CATSDPGTVSQETQYF. As DNA, the CDR3 is TGTGCCACCAGTGACCCGGGGACAGTTTCCCAAGAGACCCAGTACTTC.

The V gene is TRBV3-1 (or the pseudogene TRBV3-2), the J gene TRBJ1-2; maybe TRBD1 (6 bases). This CDR3 has 16 amino acids. Trimming removed 0 bases at V and 2 bases at J, with 13 bases between. Per the germline V gene, CDR1 is LGHDT and CDR2 is YNNKEL (reference sequence). The CDR3 nucleotides are TGTGCCAGCAGCCAAGATGCAAGCAGGGGAAACTATGGCTACACCTTC. This encodes CASSQDASRGNYGYTF.

This sequence joins TRBV9 and TRBJ2-1; 9 nucleotides agree with TRBD1. From germline, CDR1 is SGDLS and CDR2 YYNGEE. J lost 7 bases, V lost 0 bases, and 8 bases had no gene match. The CDR3 contains 16 residues. CDR3 sequence: CASSVDRGRFENEQFF. DNA for the CDR3: TGTGCCAGCAGCGTAGACAGGGGGCGATTTGAGAATGAGCAGTTCTTC. Variable domain in full (rest from reference TRBV9 and TRBJ2-1): DSGVTQTPKHLITATGQRVTLRCSPRSGDLSVYWYQQSLDQGLQFLIQYYNGEERAKGNILERFSAQQFPDLHSELNLSSLELGDSALYFCASSVDRGRFENEQFFGPGTRLTVL.

This chain uses TRBV4-1 with TRBJ2-1; 10 bases agree with TRBD2. The CDR3 has 17 amino acids. J lost 5 bases, V lost 0 bases, and 7 bases had no gene match. Germline CDR1 and CDR2: MGHRA and YSYEKL. The CDR3 nucleotides read TGCGCCAGCAGCCAAGAGGGAGCGGGGGGGCCCCACAATGAGCAGTTCTTC. It specifies CASSQEGAGGPHNEQFF.

The chain recombines TRBV4-1 with TRBJ1-2; 7 positions match TRBD1. The junction had 7 bases not matched to a gene; V was cut back by 4 bases and J by 8 bases. The CDR3 runs 13 residues. CDR1 and CDR2 from the germline V gene are MGHRA and YSYEKL. CDR3 sequence reads: CASSLYRGWGYTF. CDR3 nucleotide sequence: TGCGCCAGCAGCCTATACAGGGGATGGGGCTACACCTTC.